This T cell receptor (beta chain) came from a study of spatial heterogeneity in lung cancer. Points from the study as a whole: Tumors with more nonsynonymous mutations had more expanded intratumoral alpha and beta TCRs.

Time point specified: sample taken at primary tumor resection. Untreated early-stage non-small cell lung cancer patients, approximately 79 in total, were the donors. Tumor, nontumor lung or frozen PBMC supplied whole RNA, sequenced without sorting. This clonotype ranks as medium-sized. The antigen is undetermined. Via MiXCR, TCRdb re-called the 5' RACE reads, giving one row per CDR3 protein. The table lists about 1,600 distinct CDR3 sequences, 9.5% to 15% of them singletons, with approximately 40% in the top ten. The CDR3 spans 16 residues. J was trimmed by 9 bases and V by 3 bases; bases with no gene match: 13. Germline V gene sequence: CDR1 LGHNA, CDR2 YNFKEQ.

The source was lung tumor tissue, collected at surgery. The chain combines TRBV4-2 with TRBJ2-1; 8 nucleotides match TRBD1. The sequence was obtained from a male donor with early-stage non-small cell lung cancer. The CDR3 DNA reads as TGTGCCAGCAGCCACCCCGGACAGGGAAAAGGGGGTGAGCAGTTCTTC. Translating gives CASSHPGQGKGGEQFF.